The present T cell receptor (beta chain) was sequenced within a study of TIL therapy for anti-PD-1-resistant metastatic lung cancer. Study-level background: Patients had a median age of nearly 55 years (range about 35-80).

This was the immunoSEQ v3 assay. TCRdb's copy holds only in-frame clones and misses some; the assay was immunoSEQ multiplex PCR. The sample holds tens of thousands of clones; around 79% are singletons and the top ten take less than 8.5%. Trimming removed 4 bases from V and 7 bases from J, with 14 bases in between. Germline V gene lookup returns CDR1 SGDLS and CDR2 YYNGEE. The CDR3 is made up of 13 amino acids. Time point denoted: pre-treatment sample, taken before nivolumab and TIL therapy. The sequencing here drew on blood, taken at baseline. The chain links TRBV9 to TRBJ1-1; D gene unclear. This receptor was obtained from a person aged 25 to 85 with non-small cell lung cancer. In nucleotides, the CDR3 is TGTGCCAGCAGCTTACTCTCCGGTGGTGAAGCTTTCTTT. Encoded protein: CASSLLSGGEAFF. Supplemented by reference TRBV9 and TRBJ1-1, the full variable domain reads DSGVTQTPKHLITATGQRVTLRCSPRSGDLSVYWYQQSLDQGLQFLIQYYNGEERAKGNILERFSAQQFPDLHSELNLSSLELGDSALYFCASSLLSGGEAFFGQGTRLTVV.